Listed here is a single TCR beta chain. Antigen: not known. These data are taken from a study of shared clonotypes between healthy human individuals. Overall study findings and caveats: Limitation of the genetic and exposure-history diversity represented came from the few donors. The study found approximately 5% of naive CD4 clonotypes shared across several donors. Naive subsets, compared against memory subsets, generally had larger estimated richness values.

Naive CD8 cells comprised CD45RO-negative, CCR7-positively selected cells, excluding terminally differentiated effector memory CD45RA+ cells. Assay: immunoSEQ multiplex PCR; the TCRdb copy retains only in-frame clones and omits some. The sample lists about 580,000 clones; about 98% were seen once. The CDR3 is 14 residues long. Germline V lookup: CDR1 SGDLS, CDR2 YYNGEE. Trimming removed 4 bases from V and 1 base from J, with 9 bases in between. V gene TRBV9 combines with J gene TRBJ2-1; possible D gene TRBD2, 6 bases. Sequencing used naive CD8+ T cells sorted from blood. This TCR derives from a young man in good health. CDR3 bases: TGTGCCAGCAGCATGCGGGATTCCTACAATGAGCAGTTCTTC. This gives the protein CASSMRDSYNEQFF. Filled out from reference TRBV9 and TRBJ2-1, the complete variable domain reads DSGVTQTPKHLITATGQRVTLRCSPRSGDLSVYWYQQSLDQGLQFLIQYYNGEERAKGNILERFSAQQFPDLHSELNLSSLELGDSALYFCASSMRDSYNEQFFGPGTRLTVL.